The rows below give T cell receptor beta chains drawn from one sample of a study of blood T cell repertoires in COVID-19. Clones were read by immunoSEQ multiplex PCR, and TCRdb kept only the in-frame ones, dropping some. The table lists about 130,000 clones, about four fifths of them singletons. The sequenced sample consisted of peripheral blood. These receptors all come from a woman in her 70s with COVID-19, enrolled during active disease. Both conserved end residues are part of each CDR3. The D gene is left open where the match is weak. A row's size may be missing; if present it is once, few, many or a size class.

v_gene	abundance	j_gene	d_gene	CDR3aa	CDR3nt
TRBV6-2/TRBV6-3	.	TRBJ2-3	.	CASSYPVGPGIDTQYF	TGTGCCAGCAGTTACCCGGTTGGCCCGGGGATAGATACGCAGTATTTT
TRBV15	.	TRBJ2-5	.	CATSRGLQETQYF	TGTGCCACCAGCAGAGGTCTTCAAGAGACCCAGTACTTC
TRBV4-2	.	TRBJ2-2	.	CASSQDRGPGELFF	TGTGCCAGCAGCCAAGACAGGGGACCGGGGGAGCTGTTTTTT
TRBV2	.	TRBJ2-3	.	CASRDSLTDTQYF	TGTGCCAGCAGGGACAGCCTCACAGATACGCAGTATTTT
TRBV5-8	once	TRBJ1-4	.	CASSFFRGEKLFF	TGTGCCAGCAGCTTCTTCAGGGGTGAAAAACTGTTTTTT
TRBV6-2/TRBV6-3	.	TRBJ1-1	.	CASSYPTGLMNTEAFF	TGTGCCAGCAGTTACCCGACAGGTCTAATGAACACTGAAGCTTTCTTT
TRBV29-1	.	TRBJ1-2	TRBD1	CSVEGPLVGGGGYTF	TGCAGCGTTGAAGGGCCGCTTGTAGGGGGCGGGGGCTACACCTTC
TRBV6-2/TRBV6-3	.	TRBJ1-2	TRBD1	CASSGDRTYGYTF	TGTGCCAGCAGTGGGGACAGGACCTATGGCTACACCTTC
TRBV7-9	.	TRBJ1-1	.	CASSSQGFTEAFF	TGTGCCAGCAGCTCGCAGGGGTTCACTGAAGCTTTCTTT
TRBV5-1	.	TRBJ1-6	.	CASSSAGGNNSPLHF	TGCGCCAGCAGCTCCGCGGGGGGGAATAATTCACCCCTCCACTTT
TRBV3-1/TRBV3-2	.	TRBJ2-5	.	CASSQARGETQYF	TGTGCCAGCAGCCAAGCCAGGGGAGAGACCCAGTACTTC
TRBV6-1	.	TRBJ1-1	TRBD1	CASSEGPGGTEAFF	TGTGCCAGCAGTGAAGGGCCAGGGGGCACTGAAGCTTTCTTT
TRBV3-1/TRBV3-2	.	TRBJ1-3	.	CASSQERVSGNTIYF	TGTGCCAGCAGCCAAGAACGGGTCTCTGGAAACACCATATATTTT
TRBV6-5	.	TRBJ2-7	TRBD1	CASSHGQVSSYEQYF	TGTGCCAGCAGTCACGGACAGGTTAGCTCCTACGAGCAGTACTTC
TRBV5-4	once	TRBJ2-7	.	CASTGQSEEQYF	TGTGCCAGCACCGGACAGTCGGAGGAGCAGTACTTC
TRBV5-1	.	TRBJ2-7	TRBD1	CASRRDSNYEQYF	TGCGCCAGCCGCCGGGACAGCAACTACGAGCAGTACTTC
TRBV6-1	.	TRBJ2-7	TRBD2	CASSGQTQAPAGGYEQYF	TGTGCCAGCAGTGGCCAGACTCAGGCCCCAGCGGGGGGGTACGAGCAGTACTTC
TRBV3-1/TRBV3-2	.	TRBJ2-2	.	CASSQPLAHTGELFF	TGTGCCAGCAGCCAACCGCTAGCTCACACCGGGGAGCTGTTTTTT
TRBV27	.	TRBJ2-1	TRBD2	CASSPPTLAGLRNEQFF	TGTGCCAGCAGTCCACCCACACTAGCGGGGTTAAGAAATGAGCAGTTCTTC
TRBV28	.	TRBJ1-4	TRBD1	CASSSGAGGREKLFF	TGTGCCAGCAGTTCCGGGGCAGGGGGCCGAGAAAAACTGTTTTTT
TRBV7-9	.	TRBJ2-1	.	CASSLGGLKGEQFF	TGTGCCAGCAGCTTAGGTGGACTCAAGGGTGAGCAGTTCTTC
TRBV4-1	.	TRBJ2-7	.	CASSLALRSYEQYF	TGCGCCAGCAGCTTAGCCTTACGCTCCTACGAGCAGTACTTC
TRBV2	.	TRBJ1-3	.	CASTGDSGNTIYF	TGTGCCAGCACCGGAGACTCTGGAAACACCATATATTTT
TRBV14	.	TRBJ2-1	.	CASSSSVSSYNEQFF	TGTGCCAGCAGCTCTAGCGTGAGCTCCTACAATGAGCAGTTCTTC
TRBV27	.	TRBJ1-1	.	CASSWGGADTEAFF	TGTGCCAGCAGTTGGGGGGGGGCGGACACTGAAGCTTTCTTT
TRBV11-2	few	TRBJ2-1	TRBD2	CASSRPGTRVRNEQFF	TGTGCCAGCAGCCGCCCCGGGACTAGGGTGAGAAATGAGCAGTTCTTC
TRBV2	.	TRBJ1-5	TRBD1	CASRDQGARNQPQHF	TGTGCCAGCAGAGACCAGGGGGCTCGCAATCAGCCCCAGCATTTT
TRBV3-1/TRBV3-2	.	TRBJ2-1	.	CASSQDSRGGSEQFF	TGTGCCAGCAGCCAAGATTCAAGGGGGGGCAGTGAGCAGTTCTTC
TRBV5-1	.	TRBJ2-5	.	CASSWTPIAKETQYF	TGCGCCAGCAGCTGGACACCCATCGCGAAAGAGACCCAGTACTTC
TRBV5-5	.	TRBJ2-5	TRBD2	CASSLSSVASGQETQYF	TGTGCCAGCAGCTTGTCTTCGGTCGCTAGCGGGCAAGAGACCCAGTACTTC
TRBV27	.	TRBJ1-5	.	CASSPETGFSNQPQHF	TGTGCCAGCAGTCCCGAGACAGGTTTTAGCAATCAGCCCCAGCATTTT
TRBV24-1	.	TRBJ2-7	TRBD1	CATSRAGGSYEQYF	TGTGCCACCTCCAGGGCAGGGGGCTCCTACGAGCAGTACTTC
TRBV6-5	.	TRBJ2-2	.	CASRPDRPREGELFF	TGTGCCAGCAGACCCGACAGGCCGAGGGAAGGGGAGCTGTTTTTT
TRBV6-1	.	TRBJ1-5	.	CASSEGHSTNQPQHF	TGTGCCAGCAGTGAAGGACACTCGACAAATCAGCCCCAGCATTTT
TRBV4-3	.	TRBJ1-4	.	CASSQGGRWGVKANEKLFF	TGCGCCAGCAGCCAAGGGGGCCGGTGGGGGGTTAAGGCTAATGAAAAACTGTTTTTT
TRBV11-1	.	TRBJ2-2	.	CASSLDGKGVGELFF	TGTGCCAGCAGCTTAGATGGGAAGGGGGTCGGGGAGCTGTTTTTT
TRBV6-1	.	TRBJ2-7	.	CASSDRGAKNEQYF	TGTGCCAGCAGTGACCGGGGGGCGAAGAACGAGCAGTACTTC
TRBV11-3	.	TRBJ1-1	.	CASSPDSNTEAFF	TGTGCCAGCAGCCCTGACAGCAACACTGAAGCTTTCTTT
TRBV5-6	.	TRBJ2-5	TRBD1	CASSAGQEETQYF	TGTGCCAGCAGCGCGGGACAGGAAGAGACCCAGTACTTC
TRBV14	.	TRBJ1-4	.	CASSQGARTNEKLFF	TGTGCCAGCAGCCAGGGAGCGAGAACTAATGAAAAACTGTTTTTT
TRBV9	.	TRBJ2-7	.	CASSPRGGEQYF	TGTGCCAGCAGCCCCCGAGGGGGCGAGCAGTACTTC
TRBV5-8	.	TRBJ1-2	.	CASSSLSASNYGYTF	TGTGCCAGCAGCAGCCTGAGCGCATCTAACTATGGCTACACCTTC
TRBV7-6	.	TRBJ2-3	.	CASSLASPWRTDTQYF	TGTGCCAGCAGCTTAGCGTCGCCGTGGCGCACAGATACGCAGTATTTT
TRBV10-3	once	TRBJ2-1	TRBD1	CAISEGGRTYNEQFF	TGTGCCATCAGTGAAGGGGGCCGGACCTACAATGAGCAGTTCTTC
TRBV6-1	.	TRBJ1-6	TRBD1	CASSSRQGGSPLHF	TGTGCCAGCAGTTCTCGACAGGGCGGGTCACCCCTCCACTTT